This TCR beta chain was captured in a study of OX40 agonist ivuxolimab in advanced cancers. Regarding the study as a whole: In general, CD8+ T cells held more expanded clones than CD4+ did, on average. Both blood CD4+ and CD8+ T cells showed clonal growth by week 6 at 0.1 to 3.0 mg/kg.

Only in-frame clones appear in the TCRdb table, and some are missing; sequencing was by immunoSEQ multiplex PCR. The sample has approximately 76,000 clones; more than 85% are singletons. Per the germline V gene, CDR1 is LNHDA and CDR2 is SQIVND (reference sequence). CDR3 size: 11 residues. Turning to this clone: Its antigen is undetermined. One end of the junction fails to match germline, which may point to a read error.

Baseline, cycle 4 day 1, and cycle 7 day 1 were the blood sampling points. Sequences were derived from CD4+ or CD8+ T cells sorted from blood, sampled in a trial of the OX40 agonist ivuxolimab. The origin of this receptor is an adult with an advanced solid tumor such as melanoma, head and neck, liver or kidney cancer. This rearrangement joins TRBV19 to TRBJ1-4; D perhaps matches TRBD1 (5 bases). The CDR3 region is CASSGGVTRSF. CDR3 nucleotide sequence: TGTGCCAGTAGTGGGGGAGTGACTCGGTCTTTT.